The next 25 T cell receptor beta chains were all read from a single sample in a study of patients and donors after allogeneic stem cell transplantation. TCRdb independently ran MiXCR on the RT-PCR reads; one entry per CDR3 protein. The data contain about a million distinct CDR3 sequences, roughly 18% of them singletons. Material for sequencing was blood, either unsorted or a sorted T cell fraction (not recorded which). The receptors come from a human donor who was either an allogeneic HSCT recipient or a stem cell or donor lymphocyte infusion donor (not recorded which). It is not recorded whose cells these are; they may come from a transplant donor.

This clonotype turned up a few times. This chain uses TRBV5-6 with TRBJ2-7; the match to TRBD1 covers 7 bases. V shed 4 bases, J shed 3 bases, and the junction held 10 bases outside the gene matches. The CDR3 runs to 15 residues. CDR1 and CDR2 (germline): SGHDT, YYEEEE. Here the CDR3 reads CASSVKGQKYYEQYF. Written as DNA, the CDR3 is TGTGCCAGCAGCGTGAAGGGACAGAAGTACTACGAGCAGTACTTC.

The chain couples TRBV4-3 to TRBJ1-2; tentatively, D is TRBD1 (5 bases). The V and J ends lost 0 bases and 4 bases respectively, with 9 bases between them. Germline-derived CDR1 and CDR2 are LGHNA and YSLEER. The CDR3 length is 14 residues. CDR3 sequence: CASSQEAGSYGYTF. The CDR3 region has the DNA TGCGCCAGCAGCCAAGAGGCAGGGAGCTATGGCTACACCTTC.

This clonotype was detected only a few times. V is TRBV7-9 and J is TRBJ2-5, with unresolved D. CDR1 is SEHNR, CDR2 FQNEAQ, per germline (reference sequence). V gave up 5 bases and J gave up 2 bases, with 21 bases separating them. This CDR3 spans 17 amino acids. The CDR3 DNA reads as TGTGCCAGCAGCCCAACAAAAAAACCGACGAGACAAGAGACCCAGTACTTC. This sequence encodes CASSPTKKPTRQETQYF.

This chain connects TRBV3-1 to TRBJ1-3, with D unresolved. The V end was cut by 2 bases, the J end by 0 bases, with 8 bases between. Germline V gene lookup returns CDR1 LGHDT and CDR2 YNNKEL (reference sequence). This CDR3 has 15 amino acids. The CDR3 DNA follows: TGTGCCAGCAGCCAATGGAGGAACTCTGGAAACACCATATATTTT. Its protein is CASSQWRNSGNTIYF.

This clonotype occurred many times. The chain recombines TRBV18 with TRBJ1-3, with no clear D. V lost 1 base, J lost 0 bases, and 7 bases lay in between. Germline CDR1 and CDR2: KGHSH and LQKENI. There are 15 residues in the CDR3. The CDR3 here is CASSPRASSGNTIYF. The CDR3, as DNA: TGTGCCAGCTCACCACGGGCAAGCTCTGGAAACACCATATATTTT.

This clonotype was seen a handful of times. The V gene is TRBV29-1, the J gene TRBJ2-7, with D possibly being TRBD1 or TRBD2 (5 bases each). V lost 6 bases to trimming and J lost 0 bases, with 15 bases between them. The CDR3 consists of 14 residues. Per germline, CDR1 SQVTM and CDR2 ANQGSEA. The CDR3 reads CSVGNGATSYEQYF. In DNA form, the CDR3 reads TGCAGCGTAGGGAACGGGGCGACCTCCTACGAGCAGTACTTC.

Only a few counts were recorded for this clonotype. CDR3 sequence: CASSPVVEFNTGELFF. The CDR3 DNA reads as TGTGCCAGCAGCCCCGTTGTGGAGTTCAACACCGGGGAGCTGTTTTTT. The rearrangement uses TRBV12-3 or TRBV12-4 and TRBJ2-2, with D unresolved. V was clipped by 6 bases and J by 2 bases, with 16 bases between them. The CDR3 has 16 amino acids.

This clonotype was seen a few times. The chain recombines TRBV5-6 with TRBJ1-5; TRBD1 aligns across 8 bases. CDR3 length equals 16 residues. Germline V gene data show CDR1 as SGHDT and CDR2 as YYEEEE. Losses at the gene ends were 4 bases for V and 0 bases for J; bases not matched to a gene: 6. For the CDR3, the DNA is TGTGCCAGCAGCCAAGGACAGGGCGGTAGCAATCAGCCCCAGCATTTT. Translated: CASSQGQGGSNQPQHF.

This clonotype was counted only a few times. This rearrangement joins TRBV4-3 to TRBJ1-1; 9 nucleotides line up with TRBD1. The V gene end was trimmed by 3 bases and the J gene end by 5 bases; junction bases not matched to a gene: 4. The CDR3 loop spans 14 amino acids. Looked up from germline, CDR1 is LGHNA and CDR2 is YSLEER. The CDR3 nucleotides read TGCGCCAGCAGCCAGTTAGGACAGGGGACTGAAGCTTTCTTT. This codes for CASSQLGQGTEAFF.

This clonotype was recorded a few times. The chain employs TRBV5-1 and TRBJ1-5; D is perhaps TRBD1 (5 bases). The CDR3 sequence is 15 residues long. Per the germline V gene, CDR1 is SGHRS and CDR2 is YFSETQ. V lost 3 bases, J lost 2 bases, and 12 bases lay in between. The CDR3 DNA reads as TGCGCCAGCAGCTCGGGACTAGTGGGCAATCAGCCCCAGCATTTT. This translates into CASSSGLVGNQPQHF.

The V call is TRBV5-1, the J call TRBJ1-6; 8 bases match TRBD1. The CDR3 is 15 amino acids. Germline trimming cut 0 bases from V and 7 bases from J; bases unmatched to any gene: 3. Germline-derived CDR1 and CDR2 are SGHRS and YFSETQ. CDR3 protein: CASSLDTGGNSPLHF. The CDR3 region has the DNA TGCGCCAGCAGCTTGGATACAGGGGGAAATTCACCCCTCCACTTT.

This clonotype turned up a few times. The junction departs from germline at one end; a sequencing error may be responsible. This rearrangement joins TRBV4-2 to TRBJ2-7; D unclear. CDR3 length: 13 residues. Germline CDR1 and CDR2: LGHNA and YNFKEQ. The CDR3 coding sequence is TGTGCCAGCAGTCAAGATGCTGTGGACGAGCAGTACTTC. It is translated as CASSQDAVDEQYF.

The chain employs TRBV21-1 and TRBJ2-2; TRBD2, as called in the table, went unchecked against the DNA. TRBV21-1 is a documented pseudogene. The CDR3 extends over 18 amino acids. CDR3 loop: CASSKKTGLAGDVGELFF. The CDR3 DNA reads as TGTGCCAGCAGCAAAAAAACCGGACTAGCGGGAGATGTCGGGGAGCTTTTTTTT.

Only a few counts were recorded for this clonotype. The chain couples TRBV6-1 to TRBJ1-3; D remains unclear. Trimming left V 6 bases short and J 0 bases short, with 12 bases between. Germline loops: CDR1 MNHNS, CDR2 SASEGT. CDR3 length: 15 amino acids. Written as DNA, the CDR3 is TGTGCCAGCAGGTCTAGTTGGTACTCTGGAAACACCATATATTTT. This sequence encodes CASRSSWYSGNTIYF.

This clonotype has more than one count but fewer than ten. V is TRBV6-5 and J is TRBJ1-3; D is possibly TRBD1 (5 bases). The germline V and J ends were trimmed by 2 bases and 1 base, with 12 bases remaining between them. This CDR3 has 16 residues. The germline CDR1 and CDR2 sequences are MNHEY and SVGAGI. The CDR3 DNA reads TGTGCCAGCAGTTACGTTGCGACAGATTCTGGAAACACCATATATTTT. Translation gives CASSYVATDSGNTIYF.

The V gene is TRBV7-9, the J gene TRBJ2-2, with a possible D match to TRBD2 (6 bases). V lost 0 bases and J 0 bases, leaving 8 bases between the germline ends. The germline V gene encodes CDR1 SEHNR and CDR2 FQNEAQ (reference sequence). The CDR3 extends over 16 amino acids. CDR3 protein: CASSLARGSNTGELFF. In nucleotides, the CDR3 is TGTGCCAGCAGCTTAGCGCGGGGTTCGAACACCGGGGAGCTGTTTTTT.

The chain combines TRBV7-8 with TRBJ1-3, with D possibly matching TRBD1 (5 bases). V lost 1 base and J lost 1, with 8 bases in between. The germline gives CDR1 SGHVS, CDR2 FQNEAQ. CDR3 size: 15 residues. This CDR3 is CASSLEQVSGNTIYF. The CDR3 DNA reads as TGTGCCAGCAGCTTAGAACAGGTGTCTGGAAACACCATATATTTT.

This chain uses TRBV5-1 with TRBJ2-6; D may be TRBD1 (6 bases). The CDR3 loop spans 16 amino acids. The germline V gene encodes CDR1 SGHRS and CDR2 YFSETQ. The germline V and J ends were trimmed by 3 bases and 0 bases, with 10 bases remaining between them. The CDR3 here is CASSSDSYSGANVLTF. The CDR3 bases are TGCGCCAGCAGCTCGGACAGTTACTCTGGGGCCAACGTCCTGACTTTC. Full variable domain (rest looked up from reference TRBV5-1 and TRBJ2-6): KAGVTQTPRYLIKTRGQQVTLSCSPISGHRSVSWYQQTPGQGLQFLFEYFSETQRNKGNFPGRFSGRQFSNSRSEMNVSTLELGDSALYLCASSSDSYSGANVLTFGAGSRLTVL.

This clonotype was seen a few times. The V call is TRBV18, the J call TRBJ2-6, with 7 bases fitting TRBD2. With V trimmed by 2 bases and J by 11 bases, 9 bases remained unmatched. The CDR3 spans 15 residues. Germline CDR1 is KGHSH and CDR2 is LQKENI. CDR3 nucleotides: TGTGCCAGCTCACCAGAGGGAGGGCCGGGGGACGTCCTGACTTTC. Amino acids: CASSPEGGPGDVLTF.

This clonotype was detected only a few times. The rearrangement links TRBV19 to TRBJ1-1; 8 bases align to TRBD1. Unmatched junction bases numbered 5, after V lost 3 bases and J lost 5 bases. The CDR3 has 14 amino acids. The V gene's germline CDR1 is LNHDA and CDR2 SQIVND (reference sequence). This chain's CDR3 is CASSIAGGWTEAFF. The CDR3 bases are TGTGCCAGTAGTATCGCAGGGGGCTGGACTGAAGCTTTCTTT. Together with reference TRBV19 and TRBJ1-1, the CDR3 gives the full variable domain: DGGITQSPKYLFRKEGQNVTLSCEQNLNHDAMYWYRQDPGQGLRLIYYSQIVNDFQKGDIAEGYSVSREKKESFPLTVTSAQKNPTAFYLCASSIAGGWTEAFFGQGTRLTVV.

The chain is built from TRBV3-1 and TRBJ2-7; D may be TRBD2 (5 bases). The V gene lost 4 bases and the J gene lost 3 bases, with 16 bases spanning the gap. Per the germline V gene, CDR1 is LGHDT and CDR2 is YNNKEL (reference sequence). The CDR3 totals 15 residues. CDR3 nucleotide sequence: TGTGCCAGCAGCCCCGCGGTAGCTCGGGGCTACGAGCAGTACTTC. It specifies CASSPAVARGYEQYF.

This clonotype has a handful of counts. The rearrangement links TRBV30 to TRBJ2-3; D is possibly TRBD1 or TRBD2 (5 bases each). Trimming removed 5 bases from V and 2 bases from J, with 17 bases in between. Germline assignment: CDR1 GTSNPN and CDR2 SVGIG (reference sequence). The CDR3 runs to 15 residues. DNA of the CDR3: TGTGCCTGGGCAGTTACCGGGGCCTACACAGATACGCAGTATTTT. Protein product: CAWAVTGAYTDTQYF.

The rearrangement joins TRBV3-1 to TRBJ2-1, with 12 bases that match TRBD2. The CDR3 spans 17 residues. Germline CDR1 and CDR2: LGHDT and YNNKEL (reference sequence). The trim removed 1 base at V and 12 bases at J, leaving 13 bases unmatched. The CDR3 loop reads CASSQGVGTSGSPGQFF. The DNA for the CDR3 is TGTGCCAGCAGCCAAGGCGTCGGGACTAGCGGGTCCCCTGGGCAGTTCTTC.

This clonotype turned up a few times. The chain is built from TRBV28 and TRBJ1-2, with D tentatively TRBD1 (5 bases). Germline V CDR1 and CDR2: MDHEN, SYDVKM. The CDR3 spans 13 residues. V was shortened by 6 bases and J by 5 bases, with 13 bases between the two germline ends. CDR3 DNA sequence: TGTGCCAGCAGGGAGGGGCCGACTTATGGCTACACCTTC. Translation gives CASREGPTYGYTF.

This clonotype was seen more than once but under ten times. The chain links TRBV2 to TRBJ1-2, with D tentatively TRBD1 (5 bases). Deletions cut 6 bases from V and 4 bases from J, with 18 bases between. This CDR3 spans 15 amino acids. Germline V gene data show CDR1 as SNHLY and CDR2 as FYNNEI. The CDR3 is CASRGVDKIFYGYTF. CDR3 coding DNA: TGTGCCAGCAGGGGCGTGGACAAGATTTTCTATGGCTACACCTTC. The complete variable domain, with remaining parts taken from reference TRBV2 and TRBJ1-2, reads EPEVTQTPSHQVTQMGQEVILRCVPISNHLYFYWYRQILGQKVEFLVSFYNNEISEKSEIFDDQFSVERPDGSNFTLKIRSTKLEDSAMYFCASRGVDKIFYGYTFGSGTRLTVV.